Described below is a single T cell receptor beta chain sequence and its context. The target of this receptor is not known. No much larger clonotype is one base removed from it; base qualities were not supplied. The collaborating institutions used their own protocols to collect whole blood in K2EDTA tubes. Collaborator samples were shipped for TCRbeta analysis as frozen whole blood, isolated PBMCs, or DNA extracted from either sample type. TCRbeta CDR3 regions were amplified from genomic DNA by means of the immunoSEQ Assay, a bias-controlled multiplex PCR. As for how the authors treated the data: The number of nucleated cells in each sample was estimated from the amplification of reference gene primers within the assay. To quantify the absolute abundance of each unique TCRbeta CDR3 rearrangement, sequence reads were collapsed and filtered. For each sample, productive Simpson clonality was calculated by taking the square root of Simpson's diversity index across productive rearrangements. Held by TCRdb, this immuneACCESS table contains in-frame sequences only and omits some clones. Under half of the omission traces to an unresolved V gene where checked; the cause of the rest is unknown. V, J and clone size are those of that table, while D and trimming were read from the DNA. This sample gives some 87,000 clones in total; roughly four fifths of them show up just once. The ten biggest clones cover approximately 24% of the sample.

This entry comes from a study of blood T cell repertoires in COVID-19 (dated by TCRdb to the early 2020s). For context, the study as a whole: Collaborator samples came from the United States, Italy and Spain and covered acute and convalescent phases of COVID-19. The repertoires were released in a freely available public database intended as a resource for research on the immune response to SARS-CoV-2. Where HLA class I and class II types were available, the types were taken from metadata supplied by the sample provider, not from assay-based typing. The samples were drawn from two sources: the first 160 participants of the ongoing ImmuneRACE study, and 1,254 subjects contributed by 6 global collaborators. A de-identified subject ID, COVID-19 status, age in years and sex were almost always included in the sample metadata. The prospective study material was composed of cDNA or gDNA derived from T cells, B-cell-depleted T cells, or PBMCs. Subjects who had been exposed to COVID-19, were actively infected with it, or had recovered from it provided the deeply sampled blood TCRbeta repertoires that made up the dataset. Overall study results and their limits: The amount of clinical and demographic metadata varied by source and participant and was provided uncurated.

The material sequenced was peripheral blood. This clonotype was sampled from a human donor in a cohort sampled during active COVID-19.

The nucleotide sequence reads as follows: TGCGCCAGCAGCCCGTTCGTCTCCGGGACTAGCGGGAGAGGGATAGATACGCAGTATTTT. Its protein product is CASSPFVSGTSGRGIDTQYF. The receptor chain draws on TRBV5-1 and TRBJ2-3; 14 bases in the middle match TRBD2. From the germline V gene, CDR1 is SGHRS and CDR2 is YFSETQ. V trim: 4 bases; J trim: 5 bases; unmatched bases: 18. The CDR3 runs 20 residues from the cysteine to the phenylalanine. CDR3 DNA only is kept here, 60 bases in frame from base 1.